The 22 T cell receptor beta chains presented below share a single source sample, sequenced in a study of beta chain features in type 1 diabetes. No antigens are known for them. As every portion of the isolated RNA was reverse transcribed, the sequencing read expressed TCRB transcripts. Measured with immunoSEQ multiplex PCR; TCRdb has only the in-frame clones, and not every one. The sample includes about 370,000 clones, 9.5% to 10% of them seen just once. Findings and caveats of the study: Shorter TCRB CDR3s, moderately but significantly so, marked every one of the four CD4+ subsets in Type 1 diabetes patients.

The sequenced material came from central memory CD4+ T cells from blood. These receptors were collected from a man aged 30 to 39 with type 1 diabetes.

This clone has only a few counts. Different DNA sequences within this sample yield the same CDR3. This chain joins TRBV4-1 and TRBJ1-5; D perhaps matches TRBD1 (5 bases). This CDR3 spans 14 amino acids. V was clipped by 1 base and J by 5 bases, with 9 bases between them. Germline CDR1 reads MGHRA; CDR2 reads YSYEKL. CDR3 nucleotide sequence: TGCGCCAGCAGCCAAGGAGGAGGGGATCAGCCCCAGCATTTT. Encoded protein: CASSQGGGDQPQHF.

V and J are TRBV9 and TRBJ2-5, with D perhaps TRBD1 or TRBD2 (5 bases each). Trimming shortened V by 1 base and J by 7 bases, and 14 bases separated the two germline ends. Germline CDR1 reads SGDLS; CDR2 reads YYNGEE. This CDR3 has 14 amino acids. CDR3 sequence reads: CASSVQGLEGTQYF. The DNA of the CDR3 is TGTGCCAGCAGCGTACAGGGTCTCGAGGGGACCCAGTACTTC.

This clone was detected ten times or more. The chain joins TRBV5-1 to TRBJ2-1, with TRBD2 matching 14 bases. The CDR3 sequence is 15 residues long. Per germline, CDR1 SGHRS and CDR2 YFSETQ. The ends lost 3 bases at V and 12 bases at J; junction bases unmatched: 8. The CDR3 nucleotides read TGCGCCAGCAGCTCGACTAGCGGGAGGGCCTCCGGGCAGTTCTTC. Protein: CASSSTSGRASGQFF.

This clone was seen a handful of times. The chain carries TRBV5-1 and TRBJ2-7, with D possibly called TRBD1 or TRBD2 (5 bases each). Looked up from germline, CDR1 is SGHRS and CDR2 is YFSETQ. The CDR3 sequence is 14 residues long. The V end lost 0 bases, the J end lost 0 bases, and 7 bases lay between the germline ends. The CDR3 bases are TGCGCCAGCAGCTTGGATGGGGGCTCCTACGAGCAGTACTTC. This translates into CASSLDGGSYEQYF.

This clone was seen at least ten times. V usage is TRBV4-3 and J usage is TRBJ2-3; D possibly corresponds to TRBD2 (6 bases). The V gene lost 3 bases and the J gene lost 0 bases, with 13 bases spanning the gap. Germline CDR1 and CDR2: LGHNA and YSLEER. The CDR3 covers 16 residues. CDR3: CASSQGGLFSTDTQYF. The CDR3 region has the DNA TGCGCCAGCAGCCAGGGGGGACTGTTCAGCACAGATACGCAGTATTTT.

This clone came up a few times. One end of the junction varies from germline; a read error may be responsible. The chain uses TRBV9 and TRBJ2-1, with TRBD1 matching over 12 bases. The CDR3 is 13 amino acids. The germline CDR1 and CDR2 sequences are SGDLS and YYNGEE. The CDR3 spells CASSAGQGAPQVF. CDR3 DNA sequence: TGTGCCAGCAGCGCGGGACAGGGGGCTCCGCAAGTCTTC.

This clone was observed a few times. The V and J genes are TRBV15 and TRBJ2-5, with D unclear. V lost 0 bases, J lost 2 bases, and 10 bases lay in between. This CDR3 has 15 amino acids. The germline CDR1 and CDR2 sequences are LNHNV and YYDKDF (reference sequence). CDR3 in DNA: TGTGCCACCAGCAGAGACAGGATGAGGCAAGAGACCCAGTACTTC. Protein product: CATSRDRMRQETQYF.

The V call is TRBV30, the J call TRBJ1-1; D gene unclear. V was shortened by 2 bases and J by 4 bases, with 14 bases between the two germline ends. CDR1 and CDR2 from the germline V gene are GTSNPN and SVGIG (reference sequence). CDR3 length equals 14 residues. The CDR3 region has the DNA TGTGCCTGGAGTCCTTTCCGGAGTCTCACTGAAGCTTTCTTT. It codes for CAWSPFRSLTEAFF.

The rearrangement joins TRBV5-6 to TRBJ1-2, with D possibly TRBD1 on 5 matching bases. This CDR3 contains 14 residues. V gave up 4 bases and J gave up 4 bases, with 14 bases separating them. The V gene's germline CDR1 is SGHDT and CDR2 YYEEEE. CDR3: CASSRSGRSYGYTF. The CDR3 coding sequence is TGTGCCAGCAGCCGATCGGGACGGAGCTATGGCTACACCTTC.

This clone was seen repeatedly, ten times or more. This sequence joins TRBV5-5 and TRBJ2-7; D might be TRBD1 or TRBD2, each matching 5 bases. With 2 bases removed from V and 1 base from J, the gap between germline ends came to 16 bases. CDR3 length: 16 residues. Germline loops: CDR1 SGHKS, CDR2 YYEKEE (reference sequence). CDR3 bases: TGTGCCAGCAGCTTTGATGAGGGGCGAGATTCCTACGAGCAGTACTTC. This translates into CASSFDEGRDSYEQYF.

V is TRBV2 and J is TRBJ1-4; 8 bases fit TRBD1. Per germline, CDR1 SNHLY and CDR2 FYNNEI. The CDR3 sequence is 16 residues long. V was pared by 6 bases and J by 2 bases, with 8 bases of the junction left unmatched. CDR3 bases: TGTGCCAGCAGGGTCGGACAGGGTCGGACTAATGAAAAACTGTTTTTT. This gives the protein CASRVGQGRTNEKLFF.

This clone was found a few times. The genes are TRBV7-8 and TRBJ1-1; no firm D call. This CDR3 is built from 13 residues. V was pared by 1 base and J by 11 bases, with 14 bases between. Germline CDR1 reads SGHVS; CDR2 reads FQNEAQ. This CDR3 is CASSLGVKLRAFF. CDR3 coding DNA: TGTGCCAGCAGCTTAGGAGTAAAACTCCGGGCTTTCTTT.

This clone was counted between two and nine times. The rearrangement links TRBV4-3 to TRBJ2-7, with a tentative D call TRBD2 (5 bases). CDR3 length equals 16 residues. V shed 4 bases and J shed 6 bases, with 22 bases lying between them. CDR1 is LGHNA, CDR2 YSLEER, per germline. DNA for the CDR3: TGCGCCAGCAGCCGTTCAACACTCCGGGGTGCTGCCGAGCAGTACTTC. It is translated as CASSRSTLRGAAEQYF.

This clone was detected many times. The chain has TRBV14 and TRBJ2-1; D unresolved. The V and J ends lost 3 bases and 11 bases respectively, with 17 bases between them. CDR3 length equals 14 residues. CDR1 and CDR2 from the germline V gene are SGHDN and FVKESK. The CDR3 DNA is TGTGCCAGCAGCCATCGAACAAACCCGGAGAAGCAGTTCTTC. Encoded protein: CASSHRTNPEKQFF.

This clone was observed at least ten times. The rearrangement joins TRBV18 to TRBJ1-2, with D perhaps TRBD1 (5 bases). There are 14 residues in the CDR3. Germline V gene data show CDR1 as KGHSH and CDR2 as LQKENI. The V and J ends lost 3 bases and 4 bases respectively, with 12 bases between them. Here the CDR3 reads CASSPNTGGYGYTF. The DNA of the CDR3 is TGTGCCAGCTCACCTAATACGGGGGGCTATGGCTACACCTTC.

The chain has TRBV18 and TRBJ2-3; D is unresolved. Looked up from germline, CDR1 is KGHSH and CDR2 is LQKENI. CDR3 length equals 15 residues. V was pared by 2 bases and J by 0 bases, with 9 bases between. This chain's CDR3 is CASSPELLSTDTQYF. The CDR3, as DNA: TGTGCCAGCTCACCAGAGCTGCTGAGCACAGATACGCAGTATTTT.

CDR3 DNA sequence: TGTGCCAGCAGCGCTACGACAGGGGTCGAAAAACTGTTTTTT. Protein product: CASSATTGVEKLFF. The chain employs TRBV2 and TRBJ1-4, with TRBD1 identical over 8 bases. This CDR3 spans 14 amino acids. The germline CDR1 and CDR2 sequences are SNHLY and FYNNEI. V lost 6 bases, J lost 8 bases, and 8 bases stayed unmatched.

The V gene is TRBV6-5, the J gene TRBJ2-3, with D possibly being TRBD1 or TRBD2 (5 bases each). CDR3 length: 15 amino acids. With 5 bases removed from V and 1 base from J, the gap between germline ends came to 13 bases. In germline, CDR1 is MNHEY, CDR2 SVGAGI. CDR3 sequence reads: CASSARGERTDTQYF. The DNA for the CDR3 is TGTGCCAGCAGTGCCAGAGGGGAACGCACAGATACGCAGTATTTT.

This chain uses TRBV7-9 with TRBJ2-1; tentative D call: TRBD1 (5 bases). Trimming left V 8 bases short and J 2 bases short, with 7 bases between. The CDR3 has 12 residues. Germline CDR1 SEHNR, CDR2 FQNEAQ (reference sequence). The CDR3 sequence is CASGATYNEQFF. Written as DNA, the CDR3 is TGTGCCAGCGGGGCGACCTACAATGAGCAGTTCTTC.

V usage is TRBV27 and J usage is TRBJ2-2, with a tentative D call TRBD1 (5 bases). The CDR3 runs 12 residues. Germline V CDR1 and CDR2: MNHEY, SMNVEV (reference sequence). The V end lost 6 bases, the J end lost 7 bases, and 9 bases lay between the germline ends. CDR3 in DNA: TGTGCCAGCAGGACAGCAAACGGGGAGCTGTTTTTT. Amino acids: CASRTANGELFF.

The table lists this clone with a few counts. J is TRBJ2-6 and V is TRBV14; D gene unclear. The CDR3 runs 16 residues. V lost 3 bases, J lost 0 bases, and 9 bases lay in between. Germline CDR1 SGHDN, CDR2 FVKESK. CDR3 nucleotide sequence: TGTGCCAGCAGCCAGTTAGTCCTCTCTGGGGCCAACGTCCTGACTTTC. As protein: CASSQLVLSGANVLTF.

This clone was counted between two and nine times. The CDR3 DNA reads TGTGCCAGCAGTTTATATGGGGCAAACTATGGCTACACCTTC. It yields the protein CASSLYGANYGYTF. The chain couples TRBV27 to TRBJ1-2; D perhaps matches TRBD1 (5 bases). V was cut by 1 base and J by 2 bases, with 8 bases left in between. In germline, CDR1 is MNHEY, CDR2 SMNVEV (reference sequence). This CDR3 spans 14 amino acids.